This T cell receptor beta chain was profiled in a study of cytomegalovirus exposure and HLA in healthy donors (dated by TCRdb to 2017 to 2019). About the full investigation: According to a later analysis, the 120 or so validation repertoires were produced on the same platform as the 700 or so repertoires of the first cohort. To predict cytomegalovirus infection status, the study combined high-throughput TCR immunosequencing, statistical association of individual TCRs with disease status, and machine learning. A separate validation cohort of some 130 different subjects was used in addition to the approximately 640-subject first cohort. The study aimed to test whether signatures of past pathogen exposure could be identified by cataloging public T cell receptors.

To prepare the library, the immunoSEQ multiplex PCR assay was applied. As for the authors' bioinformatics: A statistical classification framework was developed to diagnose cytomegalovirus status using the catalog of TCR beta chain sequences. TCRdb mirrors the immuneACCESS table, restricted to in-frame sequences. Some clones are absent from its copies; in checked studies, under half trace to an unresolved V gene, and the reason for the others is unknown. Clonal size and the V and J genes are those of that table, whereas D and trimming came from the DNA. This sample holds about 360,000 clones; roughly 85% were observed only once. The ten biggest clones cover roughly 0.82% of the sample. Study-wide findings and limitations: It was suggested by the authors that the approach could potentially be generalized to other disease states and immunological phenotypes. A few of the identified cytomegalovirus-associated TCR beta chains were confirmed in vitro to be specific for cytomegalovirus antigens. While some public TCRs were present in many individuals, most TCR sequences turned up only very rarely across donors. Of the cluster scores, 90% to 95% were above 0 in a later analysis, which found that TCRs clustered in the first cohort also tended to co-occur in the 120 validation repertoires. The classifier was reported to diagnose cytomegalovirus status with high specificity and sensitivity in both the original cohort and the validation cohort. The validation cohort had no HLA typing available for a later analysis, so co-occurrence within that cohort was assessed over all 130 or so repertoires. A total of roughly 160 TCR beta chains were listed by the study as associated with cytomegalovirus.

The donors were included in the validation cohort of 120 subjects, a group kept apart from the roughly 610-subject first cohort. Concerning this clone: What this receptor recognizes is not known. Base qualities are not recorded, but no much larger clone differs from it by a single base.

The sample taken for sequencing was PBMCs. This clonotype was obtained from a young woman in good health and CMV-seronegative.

The nucleotides are TGTGCCAGTAGTATTGGGGCAGGGGGCGATGGCTACACCTTC. This encodes CASSIGAGGDGYTF. The rearranged segments are TRBV19 and TRBJ1-2, with 8 bases in between that match TRBD1. The germline V gene (reference sequence) yields LNHDA for CDR1 and SQIVND for CDR2. Relative to germline, V is missing 3 bases and J is missing 6 bases, with 6 bases of the junction outside any gene match. The CDR3 covers 14 residues, taking in both the cysteine and the phenylalanine. Only the CDR3 DNA is retained, 42 bases long and in frame from the first base.